A single sample gave rise to the 24 T cell receptor beta chains below, sequenced in a study of T cell responses to AZD1222 COVID-19 vaccine (dated by TCRdb to the early 2020s). The library was built by means of the immunoSEQ multiplex PCR assay. Imported from immuneACCESS, the table was reduced by TCRdb to in-frame sequences with V and J called. These copies leave out some clones; in studies compared against another copy, an unresolved V gene accounts for under half, and the cause of the remainder is not known. This sample comprises 250,000 to 300,000 clones, roughly 93% of them detected only once. Jointly, the top ten make up roughly 0.6% of the sample. The time point label here, explained by the study, means: about 28 days (+/-7) after the second vaccine dose. The sample here was peripheral blood, taken 28 days after the second AZD1222 dose. The origin of the receptors is an adult who received the AZD1222 COVID-19 vaccine.

CDR3 residues: CASSPPLAGRHTEAFF. The DNA of the CDR3 is TGTGCCAGCAGCCCACCCCTGGCGGGGCGCCACACTGAAGCTTTCTTT. The chain joins TRBV7-9 to TRBJ1-1; the D gene is possibly TRBD1 (5 bases). Germline loops: CDR1 SEHNR, CDR2 FQNEAQ (reference sequence). V lost 5 bases, J lost 3 bases, and 19 bases lay in between. CDR3 length: 16 residues. The full variable domain, rest sourced from reference TRBV7-9 and TRBJ1-1, is DTGVSQNPRHKITKRGQNVTFRCDPISEHNRLYWYRQTLGQGPEFLTYFQNEAQLEKSRLLSDRFSAERPKGSFSTLEIQRTEQGDSAMYLCASSPPLAGRHTEAFFGQGTRLTVV.

This chain joins TRBV9 and TRBJ2-2, with 8 bases matching TRBD2. The trim removed 4 bases at V and 1 base at J, leaving 6 bases unmatched. The CDR3 is made up of 16 amino acids. CDR1 and CDR2 from the germline V gene are SGDLS and YYNGEE. The CDR3 coding sequence is TGTGCCAGCAGCACTTCGGGGGGGAGGAACACCGGGGAGCTGTTTTTT. Amino acids: CASSTSGGRNTGELFF.

The chain recombines TRBV5-1 with TRBJ1-5; D unclear. The length of the CDR3 is 12 residues. V lost 2 bases, J lost 9 bases, and 9 bases lay in between. Germline V gene lookup returns CDR1 SGHRS and CDR2 YFSETQ. In DNA form, the CDR3 reads TGCGCCAGCAGCTTAGCCGGAGGGCCCCAGCATTTT. Its translation is CASSLAGGPQHF.

This chain joins TRBV7-6 and TRBJ2-2; D tentatively reads TRBD1 or TRBD2 (6 bases each). The germline gives CDR1 SGHVS, CDR2 FNYEAQ. The ends were cut back, 5 bases at V and 1 base at J, with 14 bases in the middle. The CDR3 runs 16 residues. The CDR3 loop is CASSRRAGENTGELFF. In DNA, the CDR3 is TGTGCCAGCAGCCGGAGGGCAGGGGAGAACACCGGGGAGCTGTTTTTT.

V is TRBV5-1 and J is TRBJ2-1, with 8 bases that match TRBD2. V gave up 4 bases and J gave up 5 bases; unmatched junction bases: 8. This CDR3 spans 15 amino acids. Germline V gives CDR1 SGHRS, CDR2 YFSETQ. CDR3 DNA sequence: TGCGCCAGCAGCAGAGCGGGAGATGTCGACAATGAGCAGTTCTTC. It encodes CASSRAGDVDNEQFF.

This clone was recorded only once. This chain uses TRBV3-1 (or the pseudogene TRBV3-2) with TRBJ2-2, with D perhaps matching TRBD1 (6 bases). From germline, CDR1 is LGHDT and CDR2 YNNKEL (reference sequence). The CDR3 contains 15 residues. Trimming left V 6 bases short and J 7 bases short, with 18 bases between. CDR3 sequence reads: CASSDTGRSSGELFF. For the CDR3, the DNA is TGTGCCAGCAGTGATACAGGGAGATCGAGCGGGGAGCTGTTTTTT.

V gene TRBV28 combines with J gene TRBJ1-1, with 7 bases identical to TRBD1. With 3 bases clipped from V and 1 base from J, the junction kept 11 bases outside the gene matches. The CDR3 sequence is 17 residues long. CDR1 MDHEN and CDR2 SYDVKM come from the germline V gene. The CDR3 coding sequence is TGTGCCAGCAGTTTTGGCAGGGCAGGGGGAAGGAACACTGAAGCTTTCTTT. Amino acids: CASSFGRAGGRNTEAFF.

The chain links TRBV10-3 to TRBJ2-1; 7 bases agree with TRBD2. The CDR3 is 13 residues long. Germline assignment: CDR1 ENHRY and CDR2 SYGVKD. The V gene end was trimmed by 6 bases and the J gene end by 6 bases; junction bases not matched to a gene: 5. The CDR3 loop is CAIRVLATNEQFF. CDR3 coding DNA: TGTGCCATCAGGGTACTAGCGACCAATGAGCAGTTCTTC.

In nucleotides, the CDR3 is TGCGCCAGCAGCTTGTGGGGAGGCACAGATACGCAGTATTTT. Translating it yields CASSLWGGTDTQYF. The chain recombines TRBV5-1 with TRBJ2-3; D perhaps matches TRBD2 (5 bases). Germline lookup yields CDR1 SGHRS and CDR2 YFSETQ. CDR3 length equals 14 residues. Trimming removed 1 base from V and 1 base from J, with 7 bases in between.

The chain carries TRBV3-1 (or the pseudogene TRBV3-2) and TRBJ1-1, with 8 bases lining up with TRBD1. The CDR3 covers 15 residues. V lost 5 bases and J lost 5; bases outside the gene matches: 10. Germline V gene lookup returns CDR1 LGHDT and CDR2 YNNKEL (reference sequence). The CDR3 protein is CASSATPGGRTEAFF. In DNA form, the CDR3 reads TGTGCCAGCAGCGCAACCCCAGGGGGCAGGACTGAAGCTTTCTTT.

V usage is TRBV27 and J usage is TRBJ1-4; TRBD1 aligns across 8 bases. The V segment lost 3 bases and the J segment 2 bases; nucleotides outside the gene matches: 5. The CDR3 has 16 amino acids. The germline gives CDR1 MNHEY, CDR2 SMNVEV (reference sequence). CDR3 protein: CASSFIYRGTNEKLFF. In nucleotides, the CDR3 is TGTGCCAGCAGTTTTATATACAGGGGGACTAATGAAAAACTGTTTTTT.

V gene TRBV3-1 (or the pseudogene TRBV3-2) combines with J gene TRBJ1-1; D not certain. Looked up from germline, CDR1 is LGHDT and CDR2 is YNNKEL (reference sequence). The length of the CDR3 is 14 residues. Trimming stripped 0 bases from V and 3 bases from J, with 8 bases between. The CDR3 DNA is TGTGCCAGCAGCCAAGATCCGCGGGACACTGAAGCTTTCTTT. Its protein product is CASSQDPRDTEAFF.

The rearrangement uses TRBV9 and TRBJ2-3; either TRBD1 or TRBD2 may supply D (5 bases each). CDR3 length: 15 amino acids. CDR1 is SGDLS and CDR2 is YYNGEE in the germline V gene. Trimming cost V 6 bases and J 3 bases, with 17 bases left between them. CDR3 DNA sequence: TGTGCCAGCAACCCCGGGACCCTAGGAACAGATACGCAGTATTTT. It translates to CASNPGTLGTDTQYF.

The chain links TRBV23-1 to TRBJ1-2; D unclear. TRBV23-1 is recorded as an ORF, its role being uncertain. V was cut by 0 bases and J by 7 bases, with 6 bases left in between. This CDR3 spans 12 amino acids. CDR3 bases: TGCGCCAGCAGTCAATCGGCGCGTGGCTACACCTTC. Its translation is CASSQSARGYTF.

The chain has TRBV7-3 and TRBJ1-5; D is uncertain. The V gene lost 0 bases and the J gene lost 4 bases, with 7 bases spanning the gap. Germline V gives CDR1 SGHTA, CDR2 FQGTGA. CDR3 length: 14 residues. Here the CDR3 DNA reads TGTGCCAGCAGCTTAACGGGTGGTAATCAGCCCCAGCATTTT. Translating it yields CASSLTGGNQPQHF. The full variable domain, completed using reference TRBV7-3 and TRBJ1-5, is GAGVSQTPSNKVTEKGKYVELRCDPISGHTALYWYRQSLGQGPEFLIYFQGTGAADDSGLPNDRFFAVRPEGSVSTLKIQRTERGDSAVYLCASSLTGGNQPQHFGDGTRLSIL.

The chain combines TRBV20-1 with TRBJ2-6; D remains unclear. CDR1 and CDR2 (germline): DFQATT, SNEGSKA (reference sequence). Trimming shortened V by 3 bases and J by 1 base, and 4 bases separated the two germline ends. CDR3 length equals 13 residues. The CDR3 region has the DNA TGCAGTGCTAGTTTATCTGGGGCCAACGTCCTGACTTTC. It encodes CSASLSGANVLTF.

This clone was counted only a few times. The chain links TRBV2 to TRBJ1-2, with 8 nucleotides matching TRBD1. This CDR3 contains 14 residues. Trimming at V came to 7 bases and at J to 8 bases, leaving 12 bases not matched to a gene. Germline assignment: CDR1 SNHLY and CDR2 FYNNEI. CDR3 in amino acids: CASTSLARGRGYTF. As DNA, the CDR3 is TGTGCCAGCACTTCCTTGGCCAGGGGGCGAGGCTACACCTTC.

The genes are TRBV3-1 (or the pseudogene TRBV3-2) and TRBJ2-7; no clear D. With 0 bases removed from V and 2 bases from J, the gap between germline ends came to 5 bases. This CDR3 region has 13 residues. Germline V gene data show CDR1 as LGHDT and CDR2 as YNNKEL (reference sequence). CDR3 loop: CASSQEDPYEQYF. CDR3 nucleotides: TGTGCCAGCAGCCAAGAGGATCCCTACGAGCAGTACTTC.

CDR3 coding DNA: TGTGCCAGCAGTACGGGGCAGAATTTCTACGAGCAGTACTTC. Protein product: CASSTGQNFYEQYF. The chain recombines TRBV5-6 with TRBJ2-7, with D perhaps given as TRBD1 or TRBD2 (5 bases each). Germline assignment: CDR1 SGHDT and CDR2 YYEEEE. With 5 bases removed from V and 3 bases from J, the gap between germline ends came to 15 bases. The length of the CDR3 is 14 residues.

V usage is TRBV7-2 and J usage is TRBJ2-3; D gene unclear. In germline, CDR1 is SGHTA, CDR2 FQGNSA. Between the trimmed V and J ends, which lost 0 bases and 10 bases, there was a span of 8 bases. The CDR3 has 12 residues. For the CDR3, the DNA is TGTGCCAGCAGCTTAGCCCCCCCCGCGCAGTATTTT. Amino acid sequence: CASSLAPPAQYF.

This chain connects TRBV5-4 to TRBJ1-5, with TRBD1 matching 7 bases. CDR3 length equals 14 residues. V shed 4 bases and J 5 bases; nucleotides not matched to a gene: 6. The germline CDR1 and CDR2 sequences are SGHNT and YYREEE (reference sequence). CDR3 DNA: TGTGCCAGCAGCAAGGACAGGAGCGATCAGCCCCAGCATTTT. As protein: CASSKDRSDQPQHF.

This clone has just a few counts. The V gene is TRBV7-2, the J gene TRBJ2-3; no clear D gene. V dropped 5 bases and J dropped 1 base, with 13 bases sitting between them. The CDR3 has 15 amino acids. Germline V gives CDR1 SGHTA, CDR2 FQGNSA. Here the CDR3 DNA reads TGTGCCAGCAGCCCTTCCTTTCTGGGCACAGATACGCAGTATTTT. Protein sequence: CASSPSFLGTDTQYF.

The chain uses TRBV7-2 and TRBJ2-7; 12 nucleotides agree with TRBD2. V lost 5 bases, J lost 6 bases, and 5 bases stayed unmatched. In germline, CDR1 is SGHTA, CDR2 FQGNSA. The CDR3 has 14 amino acids. DNA of the CDR3: TGTGCCAGCAGCGCGACTAGCGGGAGAAGCGAGCAGTACTTC. This encodes CASSATSGRSEQYF. The whole variable domain, filled in from reference TRBV7-2 and TRBJ2-7, reads GAGVSQSPSNKVTEKGKDVELRCDPISGHTALYWYRQSLGQGLEFLIYFQGNSAPDKSGLPSDRFSAERTGGSVSTLTIQRTQQEDSAVYLCASSATSGRSEQYFGPGTRLTVT.

In this sample, this clone turned up once. The gene calls are TRBV5-6 and TRBJ1-4; a possible D gene is TRBD1 (5 bases). Per the germline V gene, CDR1 is SGHDT and CDR2 is YYEEEE. Trimming left V 0 bases short and J 5 bases short, with 14 bases between. The CDR3 extends over 16 amino acids. In DNA form, the CDR3 reads TGTGCCAGCAGCTTGGCCAAACGGGGCCCCAATGAAAAACTGTTTTTT. This translates into CASSLAKRGPNEKLFF.